The T cell receptor (beta chain) described here comes from a study of cytomegalovirus exposure and HLA in healthy donors. This CDR3 spans 12 amino acids. Germline-derived CDR1 and CDR2 are SGDLS and YYNGEE. Trimming removed 5 bases at V and 5 bases at J, with 10 bases between. Each donor was nominally healthy when sampled (though unrecorded immune exposures were likely). Findings and limits, study-wide: The study put 150 or so TCR beta chains on its list as cytomegalovirus-associated. HLA alleles showed associations with 16,951 TCR beta sequences in a later analysis, at a 0.05 false discovery rate. Among the CMV-associated chains, three were confirmed in vitro as specific for CMV antigens.

The study ran its PCR with 60 Vbeta and 13 Jbeta primers. The table came from immunoSEQ multiplex PCR; TCRdb's copy has only in-frame clones and leaves some out. The sample has about 110,000 clones. About this clone: Its antigen is currently unknown.

The chain recombines TRBV9 with TRBJ1-2; D call uncertain. The clonotype originates from a man in his late teens or twenties in good health and CMV-seronegative. The specimen was PBMCs. The CDR3 DNA follows: TGTGCCAGCAGTACACAAATTTATGGCTACACCTTC. Its translation: CASSTQIYGYTF.